The rows below give T cell receptor beta chains drawn from one sample of a study of blood T cell repertoires in COVID-19. TCRdb's table, derived via immunoSEQ multiplex PCR, lists solely in-frame clones and lacks some. The table includes about 140,000 clones, about 86% detected once. Material for sequencing was peripheral blood. The receptors were gathered from a woman aged 55-69 years with acute or convalescent COVID-19. Each CDR3 is given with its conserved first and last residue. Clone size is not always given. Where it is, it says once, few, many or a class for expanded clones.

V gene	clone size	J gene	CDR3 protein
TRBV27	.	TRBJ2-1	CASSRSGTSGENEQFF
TRBV28	.	TRBJ1-2	CASSLGQGRYGYTF
TRBV4-1	.	TRBJ2-7	CASSQDQGNYYEQYF
TRBV5-1	once	TRBJ1-1	CASSNPGGEAFF
TRBV5-1	.	TRBJ1-1	CASSLFGGENTEAFF
TRBV4-3	few	TRBJ1-2	CASSQTVMGVKGYTF
TRBV2	.	TRBJ1-2	CASSELGQGVYGYTF
TRBV9	.	TRBJ1-1	CASSATGTLNTEAFF
TRBV11-3	.	TRBJ2-5	CASSRDSQETQYF
TRBV3-1/TRBV3-2	.	TRBJ2-5	CASSQDKRLAGGPKETQYF
TRBV5-1	.	TRBJ2-2	CASSFSSANTGELFF
TRBV7-3	.	TRBJ2-3	CASSLISTDTQYF
TRBV5-1	.	TRBJ2-1	CASGLATTPNEQFF
TRBV7-2	.	TRBJ1-3	CASSKDRSSGNTIYF
TRBV11-3	.	TRBJ1-1	CASSPRTGDTEAFF
TRBV16	.	TRBJ2-2	CASSQWGRGFTGELFF
TRBV27	.	TRBJ2-3	CASSFRGGSPGHPSTDTQYF
TRBV19	.	TRBJ1-5	CASSSIGAHRTYSNQPQHF
TRBV19	.	TRBJ1-2	CASTSGQNFAYGYTF
TRBV6-1	.	TRBJ1-5	CASSEEFTGGLRNQPQHF
TRBV19	.	TRBJ2-1	CASSITGHTPRDEQFF
TRBV2	.	TRBJ2-5	CASSVFDRGDGTQYF
TRBV28	.	TRBJ2-3	CASSSQGASGDTQYF
TRBV18	.	TRBJ1-1	CASSPVSGDTEAFF
TRBV4-1	few	TRBJ1-5	CASSQGDASGNQPQHF
TRBV5-1	.	TRBJ2-7	CASSLAGDGRLYEQYF
TRBV6-6	.	TRBJ1-5	CASSPRQGLSNQPQHF
TRBV3-1/TRBV3-2	few	TRBJ1-6	CASSLGQDNSPLHF
TRBV27	.	TRBJ2-3	CASSLWGSLRYSTDTQYF
TRBV6-6	.	TRBJ1-4	CASSYSGTGYEKLFF
TRBV28	.	TRBJ2-7	CASSPDRGLSYEQYF